This record concerns one T cell receptor beta chain sequence. This entry comes from a study of preoperative IRX-2 immunotherapy in early breast cancer. Generated by immunoSEQ multiplex PCR, the TCRdb table keeps only in-frame clones and is missing some. Of tens of thousands of clones listed, 85% to 90% are singletons. Treatment: preoperative locoregional IRX-2 cytokine immunotherapy. Preoperative locoregional IRX-2 cytokine immunotherapy was tested in the phase Ib source study. The source is a human donor with breast cancer. The source material was tumor tissue, sampled after IRX-2 immunotherapy.

This CDR3 reads CASSPYGMGRTEAFF. CDR3 coding DNA: TGCGCCAGCAGCCCCTACGGGATGGGCCGCACTGAAGCTTTCTTT. This rearrangement joins TRBV23-1 to TRBJ1-1; no clear D gene. TRBV23-1 counts as an open reading frame of uncertain function. Trimming shortened V by 6 bases and J by 4 bases, and 18 bases separated the two germline ends. The CDR3 covers 15 residues.